Below are 30 T cell receptor beta chains sequenced from a single sample in a study of blood T cell repertoires in COVID-19. The data were produced by immunoSEQ multiplex PCR, yet TCRdb's version contains in-frame clones alone and is incomplete. The table records about 170,000 clones, around 88% of them present only once. The sequenced sample was peripheral blood. Every receptor here comes from a woman between 70 and 85 years old who had recovered from COVID-19.

CDR3 in amino acids: CASSRPGRNTGELFF. Written as DNA, the CDR3 is TGTGCCAGCTCCCGCCCGGGGAGGAACACCGGGGAGCTGTTTTTT. The rearrangement joins TRBV18 to TRBJ2-2, with a possible D match to TRBD2 (5 bases). Trimming left V 6 bases short and J 1 base short, with 12 bases between. The V gene's germline CDR1 is KGHSH and CDR2 LQKENI. The CDR3 sequence is 15 residues long.

The CDR3 bases are TGTGCCAGCAGCTTAGTGGGGGACATGGGGTATGGAAGGACCTTC. Its protein is CASSLVGDMGYGRTF. The V and J genes are TRBV7-2 and TRBJ1-2; a possible D gene is TRBD1 (6 bases). The ends were cut back, 1 base at V and 14 bases at J, with 23 bases in the middle. This CDR3 spans 15 amino acids. Germline-derived CDR1 and CDR2 are SGHTA and FQGNSA.

The rearrangement joins TRBV27 to TRBJ2-3; 11 nucleotides match TRBD2. V shed 3 bases, J shed 11 bases, and the junction held 7 bases outside the gene matches. Germline loops: CDR1 MNHEY, CDR2 SMNVEV (reference sequence). The CDR3 extends over 14 amino acids. Here the CDR3 reads CASSFPTSGSMQYF. The CDR3 nucleotides read TGTGCCAGCAGTTTCCCAACTAGCGGGAGTATGCAGTATTTT.

This clone has a single count. The chain employs TRBV11-2 and TRBJ2-2; TRBD1 aligns across 9 bases. The CDR3 contains 16 residues. V shed 1 base, J shed 3 bases, and the junction held 3 bases outside the gene matches. Germline V gene lookup returns CDR1 SGHAT and CDR2 FQNNGV. This CDR3 is CASSLGGQGYTGELFF. The CDR3 nucleotides read TGTGCCAGCAGCTTAGGGGGACAGGGATACACCGGGGAGCTGTTTTTT.

J is TRBJ2-7 and V is TRBV6-6, with D maybe TRBD1 (6 bases). V was pared by 4 bases and J by 0 bases, with 13 bases between. From germline, CDR1 is MNHNY and CDR2 SVGAGI (reference sequence). The CDR3 loop spans 15 amino acids. CDR3 sequence reads: CASSFQGTSSYEQYF. The DNA of the CDR3 is TGTGCCAGCAGTTTTCAGGGGACGAGCTCCTACGAGCAGTACTTC.

The genes are TRBV5-1 and TRBJ1-1; D ambiguous. CDR1 and CDR2 (germline): SGHRS, YFSETQ. The CDR3 extends over 15 amino acids. V was cut by 0 bases and J by 9 bases, with 18 bases left in between. CDR3 protein: CASSLGSTGQIQAFF. The CDR3 DNA reads TGCGCCAGCAGCTTGGGTAGCACTGGCCAAATACAAGCTTTCTTT.

This clone was found a few times. V is TRBV12-3 or TRBV12-4 and J is TRBJ2-1, with no clear D. The CDR3 consists of 13 residues. Trimming removed 8 bases at V and 0 bases at J, with 8 bases between. The CDR3, as DNA: TGTGCCAGCCGCGTCGGCTCCTACAATGAGCAGTTCTTC. It encodes CASRVGSYNEQFF.

V is TRBV19 and J is TRBJ1-5, with D possibly TRBD1 on 5 matching bases. The germline CDR1 and CDR2 sequences are LNHDA and SQIVND (reference sequence). The CDR3 has 16 amino acids. Trimming took off 3 bases at V and 5 bases at J, with 17 bases between the two ends. CDR3 residues: CASSMSRRGGDQPQHF. The CDR3 nucleotides are TGTGCCAGTAGTATGTCCCGAAGGGGAGGGGATCAGCCCCAGCATTTT.

This clone was observed a single time. V gene TRBV5-4 combines with J gene TRBJ1-1, with D uncertain. Trimming took off 4 bases at V and 1 base at J, with 11 bases between the two ends. The CDR3 covers 14 residues. CDR1 SGHNT and CDR2 YYREEE come from the germline V gene (reference sequence). The DNA of the CDR3 is TGTGCCAGCAGCATACCCCCGGGGAACACTGAAGCTTTCTTT. This sequence encodes CASSIPPGNTEAFF.

The chain carries TRBV5-4 and TRBJ2-7; D remains unclear. Germline CDR1 SGHNT, CDR2 YYREEE (reference sequence). The CDR3 has 15 amino acids. The V and J ends lost 4 bases and 6 bases respectively, with 20 bases between them. The CDR3 DNA reads as TGTGCCAGCAGCCCACCACCGCCTAGGAGTGGCGAGCAGTACTTC. This translates into CASSPPPPRSGEQYF.

This clone has just one count. The V call is TRBV3-1 (or the pseudogene TRBV3-2), the J call TRBJ1-4, with 9 bases that match TRBD1. Germline values: CDR1 LGHDT, CDR2 YNNKEL (reference sequence). The junction had 9 bases not matched to a gene; V was cut back by 6 bases and J by 7 bases. The CDR3 length is 15 residues. The CDR3 region has the DNA TGTGCCAGCAGGGGCCGACAGGGGGTTAGTGAAAAACTGTTTTTT. This gives the protein CASRGRQGVSEKLFF.

CDR3 sequence: CASSLLNQPQHF. The CDR3 DNA is TGTGCCAGCAGCCTTCTCAATCAGCCCCAGCATTTT. This chain links TRBV7-2 with TRBJ1-5; D not resolved. The CDR3 runs 12 residues. Trimming cost V 5 bases and J 3 bases, with 5 bases left between them. Germline loops: CDR1 SGHTA, CDR2 FQGNSA. The full variable domain, in which reference TRBV7-2 and TRBJ1-5 provide the parts outside the CDR3, is GAGVSQSPSNKVTEKGKDVELRCDPISGHTALYWYRQSLGQGLEFLIYFQGNSAPDKSGLPSDRFSAERTGGSVSTLTIQRTQQEDSAVYLCASSLLNQPQHFGDGTRLSIL.

The chain's CDR3 is CASSQPGLGYNEQFF. In DNA form, the CDR3 reads TGTGCCAGCAGCCAACCGGGACTAGGGTACAATGAGCAGTTCTTC. V gene TRBV4-2 combines with J gene TRBJ2-1; 8 bases fit TRBD2. This CDR3 region has 15 residues. Germline CDR1 reads LGHNA; CDR2 reads YNFKEQ. V shed 2 bases and J 4 bases; nucleotides not matched to a gene: 4.

This chain uses TRBV9 with TRBJ1-1, with TRBD1 identical over 9 bases. CDR1 is SGDLS and CDR2 is YYNGEE in the germline V gene. V was pared by 0 bases and J by 4 bases, with 4 bases of the junction left unmatched. The CDR3 is 15 residues long. The DNA for the CDR3 is TGTGCCAGCAGCGTAGGGGGACAGGGTTCCACTGAAGCTTTCTTT. This sequence encodes CASSVGGQGSTEAFF.

Turning to this clone: The same CDR3 also results from other DNA sequences found in this sample. V is TRBV5-1 and J is TRBJ1-3, with a tentative D call TRBD1 (6 bases). V gave up 4 bases and J gave up 3 bases, with 11 bases separating them. This CDR3 spans 14 amino acids. CDR1 SGHRS and CDR2 YFSETQ come from the germline V gene. In DNA form, the CDR3 reads TGCGCCAGCAGCCCCAGGGGTAGTGGAAACACCATATATTTT. This codes for CASSPRGSGNTIYF.

This sequence joins TRBV27 and TRBJ2-5; D might be TRBD2 (7 bases). This CDR3 is built from 16 residues. The V gene lost 0 bases and the J gene lost 9 bases, with 20 bases spanning the gap. CDR1 and CDR2 (germline): MNHEY, SMNVEV (reference sequence). The CDR3 loop is CASSLSPWGGTGAQYF. CDR3 DNA sequence: TGTGCCAGCAGTTTATCCCCGTGGGGGGGCACTGGGGCCCAGTACTTC.

The V and J genes are TRBV30 and TRBJ2-5; TRBD2 aligns across 9 bases. The CDR3 runs to 13 residues. The germline V gene encodes CDR1 GTSNPN and CDR2 SVGIG (reference sequence). The J segment lost 4 bases and the V segment lost 4 bases, leaving 4 bases of the junction unmatched. CDR3 amino acids: CAWTGSGRETQYF. The CDR3, as DNA: TGTGCCTGGACGGGTAGCGGGAGAGAGACCCAGTACTTC.

This clone was detected a few times. The chain joins TRBV6-2 or TRBV6-3 to TRBJ1-2; D not certain. Germline V gene lookup returns CDR1 MNHEY and CDR2 SVGEGT. Trimming removed 2 bases at V and 2 bases at J, with 12 bases between. This CDR3 has 15 residues. Written as DNA, the CDR3 is TGTGCCAGCAGTTACCGCCCACAGTCAAACTATGGCTACACCTTC. Translation: CASSYRPQSNYGYTF.

This clone has just a few counts. The CDR3 is CASSLVSSHPTGELFF. The CDR3 DNA is TGTGCCAGCAGCTTAGTATCTAGCCATCCCACCGGGGAGCTGTTTTTT. The J gene is TRBJ2-2, the V gene TRBV11-2, with D perhaps matching TRBD2 (5 bases). The germline V gene has CDR1 SGHAT and CDR2 FQNNGV. This CDR3 is 16 amino acids long. Trimming shortened V by 1 base and J by 4 bases, and 13 bases separated the two germline ends.

This chain's CDR3 is CASSYSGQGAEYEQYF. The CDR3 DNA reads TGTGCCAGCAGTTACTCGGGACAGGGGGCCGAATACGAGCAGTACTTC. The chain employs TRBV6-2 or TRBV6-3 and TRBJ2-7, with 12 nucleotides matching TRBD1. This CDR3 spans 16 amino acids. CDR1 is MNHEY and CDR2 is SVGEGT in the germline V gene. V lost 0 bases to trimming and J lost 4 bases; unmatched junction nucleotides: 4.

This clone was found a few times. This sequence joins TRBV28 and TRBJ1-1; D is unresolved. The CDR3 sequence is 13 residues long. V lost 3 bases and J 6 bases, leaving 11 bases between the germline ends. The germline gives CDR1 MDHEN, CDR2 SYDVKM. CDR3 amino acids: CASSFGRTAEAFF. The CDR3 DNA reads as TGTGCCAGCAGTTTCGGTCGCACGGCTGAAGCTTTCTTT. The variable domain in full, completed from reference TRBV28 and TRBJ1-1, reads DVKVTQSSRYLVKRTGEKVFLECVQDMDHENMFWYRQDPGLGLRLIYFSYDVKMKEKGDIPEGYSVSREKKERFSLILESASTNQTSMYLCASSFGRTAEAFFGQGTRLTVV.

CDR3 amino acids: CASRGDRGPYEQYF. The CDR3 DNA sequence: TGTGCCAGCCGGGGCGACAGGGGCCCCTACGAGCAGTACTTC. The V call is TRBV27, the J call TRBJ2-7; 8 bases align to TRBD1. This CDR3 has 14 residues. Germline V gene data show CDR1 as MNHEY and CDR2 as SMNVEV (reference sequence). The J segment lost 2 bases and the V segment lost 8 bases, leaving 8 bases of the junction unmatched.

The chain recombines TRBV28 with TRBJ1-2, with a tentative D call TRBD1 (5 bases). Trimming shortened V by 7 bases and J by 6 bases, and 18 bases separated the two germline ends. Germline-derived CDR1 and CDR2 are MDHEN and SYDVKM. This CDR3 has 14 amino acids. CDR3 nucleotides: TGTGCCAGCAAACCCGGGACTTATCCGGATGGCTACACCTTC. Its translation: CASKPGTYPDGYTF.

The chain is built from TRBV6-5 and TRBJ2-3, with 7 nucleotides matching TRBD1. J was trimmed by 8 bases and V by 5 bases; bases with no gene match: 4. This CDR3 comprises 12 residues. Per germline, CDR1 MNHEY and CDR2 SVGAGI. CDR3 sequence: CASSNPGGTQYF. The CDR3 DNA reads TGTGCCAGCAGTAACCCAGGGGGTACGCAGTATTTT.

As DNA, the CDR3 is TGTGCCAGTAACCCAGGGGGGACACGAGCTAACTATGGCTACACCTTC. Its translation: CASNPGGTRANYGYTF. The genes are TRBV19 and TRBJ1-2; 7 positions match TRBD1. The germline V gene encodes CDR1 LNHDA and CDR2 SQIVND (reference sequence). The ends lost 7 bases at V and 0 bases at J; junction bases unmatched: 11. The CDR3 totals 16 residues. Together with reference TRBV19 and TRBJ1-2, the CDR3 gives the full variable domain: DGGITQSPKYLFRKEGQNVTLSCEQNLNHDAMYWYRQDPGQGLRLIYYSQIVNDFQKGDIAEGYSVSREKKESFPLTVTSAQKNPTAFYLCASNPGGTRANYGYTFGSGTRLTVV.

This sequence joins TRBV7-2 and TRBJ1-1, with 8 bases that match TRBD1. The CDR3 consists of 14 residues. V trimming: 5 bases; J trimming: 1 base; junction bases outside the gene matches: 3. Germline V gives CDR1 SGHTA, CDR2 FQGNSA. CDR3 nucleotides: TGTGCCAGCAGCCTGGGACAGGCGAACACTGAAGCTTTCTTT. Amino acids: CASSLGQANTEAFF.

The chain uses TRBV28 and TRBJ2-1; 7 positions agree with TRBD2. CDR1 is MDHEN, CDR2 SYDVKM, per germline. The CDR3 totals 15 residues. Trimming removed 3 bases from V and 3 bases from J; junction bases left unmatched: 5. The CDR3: CASSFRGGGYNEQFF. CDR3 bases: TGTGCCAGCAGTTTCCGCGGCGGGGGCTACAATGAGCAGTTCTTC.

This chain connects TRBV28 to TRBJ1-1, with 7 bases identical to TRBD1. The germline CDR1 and CDR2 sequences are MDHEN and SYDVKM. V shed 6 bases and J 1 base; nucleotides not matched to a gene: 8. This CDR3 has 15 amino acids. The CDR3 sequence is CASRLTGEGNTEAFF. CDR3 DNA sequence: TGTGCCAGCAGACTTACAGGGGAAGGGAACACTGAAGCTTTCTTT.

The chain has TRBV20-1 and TRBJ2-3; a weak D match, TRBD2 (6 bases). There are 14 residues in the CDR3. Trimming left V 6 bases short and J 0 bases short, with 13 bases between. The V gene's germline CDR1 is DFQATT and CDR2 SNEGSKA (reference sequence). CDR3 in amino acids: CSASGGRSTDTQYF. DNA of the CDR3: TGCAGTGCCAGTGGGGGGAGGAGCACAGATACGCAGTATTTT.

The V and J genes are TRBV11-3 and TRBJ2-1; 7 positions agree with TRBD1. J gave up 6 bases and V 2 bases, and 4 bases lay outside the gene matches. The germline CDR1 and CDR2 sequences are SGHNT and YENEEA. CDR3 length equals 14 residues. CDR3 amino acids: CASSLTGVGNEQFF. In DNA, the CDR3 is TGTGCCAGCAGCTTAACAGGGGTGGGCAATGAGCAGTTCTTC.